This T cell receptor beta chain appears in the sequencing data of a study of blood T cell repertoires in COVID-19 (TCRdb year 2020). Regarding the study in general: Samples from collaborators originated in the United States, Italy and Spain and spanned both the acute and convalescent phases of COVID-19. The prospective study material was composed of cDNA or gDNA derived from T cells, B-cell-depleted T cells, or PBMCs. The dataset comprised deeply sampled blood TCRbeta repertoires from subjects exposed to, actively infected with, or recovered from COVID-19. A freely available public database, intended as a resource for researchers studying the immune response to SARS-CoV-2, is where the repertoires were released. Samples were obtained from the ongoing ImmuneRACE study (first 160 participants) and from 1,200 or so subjects provided by 6 global collaborators. Nearly every sample came with metadata listing a de-identified subject ID, COVID-19 status, age in years and sex. HLA class I and class II types, where available, came from metadata supplied by the sample provider rather than from assay-based typing. Overall study outcomes, separate from this receptor: The amount of clinical and demographic metadata varied by source and participant and was provided uncurated.

Compared with germline, V lacks 3 bases and J lacks 5 bases; bases without a gene match: 5. The CDR3, from cysteine to phenylalanine, totals 14 residues. Only the CDR3 DNA is retained, 42 bases long and in frame from the first base. Looking up the germline V gene yields CDR1 SGDLS and CDR2 YYNGEE. Concerning this clone: Its antigen is unknown. The record has no base qualities; no much larger clone is one base away.

The immunoSEQ Assay, a bias-controlled multiplex PCR, was used to amplify TCRbeta CDR3 regions from genomic DNA. On the authors' methods: Within the assay, amplification of reference gene primers was used to estimate how many nucleated cells each sample contained. Sequence reads were collapsed and filtered to measure the absolute abundance of every unique TCRbeta CDR3 rearrangement. For each sample, productive Simpson clonality was calculated as the square root of Simpson's diversity index over productive rearrangements. Sourced from immuneACCESS, this table was stored by TCRdb with only in-frame sequences that have V and J called. A share of the clones is absent; for the studies checked, an unresolved V gene accounts for under half, and the remainder has no known explanation. That table is the source of V, J and clone size, and D and trimming were worked out from the DNA. For this sample the table gives nearly 350,000 clones, of which roughly 90% were detected only once. Of the sample, under 1.3% is held by the ten largest clones.

Enrolling through a virtual design, the prospective study's participants ranged in age from about 18 to 100 years and lived across 24 United States geographic areas. In the prospective study, participants were assigned to cohorts based on the clinical history participants reported in a screening survey and a study questionnaire. Recovered participants in ImmuneRACE Cohort 3 were defined by two consecutive negative NP/OP PCR tests, clearance by a healthcare professional, or resolution of symptoms. In the prospective study, mobile phlebotomists collected whole blood, serum and a nasopharyngeal or oropharyngeal swab from each participant. Additional blood draws and questionnaires over a 2-month period could optionally be provided by prospective study participants. Blood samples from the prospective study were shipped frozen or at room temperature prior to DNA extraction.

This clonotype was sampled from a woman in her 30s who had recovered from COVID-19. This chain is built from TRBV9 and TRBJ1-1, with 9 middle bases fitting TRBD1. The sequenced sample was PBMCs or T cells enriched from blood (not recorded which). The nucleotides read TGTGCCAGCAGCGAAGGGACAGGGAGTACTGAAGCTTTCTTT. This gives the protein CASSEGTGSTEAFF. Joined to the reference TRBV9 and TRBJ1-1 proteins, this CDR3 gives the full variable domain: DSGVTQTPKHLITATGQRVTLRCSPRSGDLSVYWYQQSLDQGLQFLIQYYNGEERAKGNILERFSAQQFPDLHSELNLSSLELGDSALYFCASSEGTGSTEAFFGQGTRLTVV.